This T cell receptor beta chain was sequenced for a study of cytomegalovirus exposure and HLA in healthy donors. Study summary: HLA-typed donors were the source of around 77 million unique TCRs held in an early data release.

The PCR made use of 60 Vbeta and 13 Jbeta primers. Here immunoSEQ multiplex PCR was the method, and the copy in TCRdb shows in-frame clones only, minus some. This table lists 150,000 to 200,000 clones. The clonotype originates from a young man in good health and CMV-seronegative. The source material was PBMCs.

The CDR3: CASSEGTGTVSYEQYF. In DNA, the CDR3 is TGCGCCAGCAGTGAAGGGACAGGGACGGTCTCCTACGAGCAGTACTTC. This chain connects TRBV10-2 to TRBJ2-7; 9 bases line up with TRBD1. CDR1 and CDR2 from the germline V gene are WSHSY and SAAADI. The CDR3 totals 16 residues. J gave up 0 bases and V 3 bases, and 6 bases lay outside the gene matches.